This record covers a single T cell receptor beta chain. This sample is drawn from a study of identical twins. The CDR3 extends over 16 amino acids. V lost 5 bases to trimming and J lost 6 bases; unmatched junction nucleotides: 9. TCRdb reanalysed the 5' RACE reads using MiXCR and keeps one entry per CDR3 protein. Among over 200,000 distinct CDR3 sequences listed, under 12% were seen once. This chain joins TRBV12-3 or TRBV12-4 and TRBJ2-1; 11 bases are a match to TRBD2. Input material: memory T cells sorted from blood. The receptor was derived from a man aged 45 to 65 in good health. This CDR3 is CASSPVGLAGGNEQFF. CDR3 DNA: TGTGCCAGCAGTCCGGTGGGGCTAGCGGGAGGCAATGAGCAGTTCTTC.